This T cell receptor (beta chain) came from a study of cytomegalovirus exposure and HLA in healthy donors (dated by TCRdb to the late 2010s). A note on the overall study: According to an earlier analysis of 587 of the donors, some 170 million T cells yielded 117 million unique TCR beta sequences and approximately 300 Gb of sequence data. An early release that covered some 630 HLA-typed donors contained around 300 gigabases of sequencing data and some 87 million unique TCR sequences. The genetic ancestry cluster associated with self-reported Caucasian donors included over 80% of the roughly 390 genotyped donors. The study aimed to test whether signatures of past pathogen exposure could be identified by cataloging public T cell receptors. The T cell repertoires of 666 subjects were profiled by immunosequencing and related to cytomegalovirus serostatus. A separate validation cohort of roughly 130 different subjects was used in addition to the approximately 670-subject first cohort. To predict cytomegalovirus infection status, the study combined high-throughput TCR immunosequencing, statistical association of individual TCRs with disease status, and machine learning. A later analysis re-examined previously published TCR beta repertoires from 500 to 700 donors and added high-resolution HLA genotyping to investigate patterns of TCR occurrence. The later analysis used no new phenotypic data to find candidate immune exposures, relying instead on TCR beta sequences and their occurrence across donors. In an earlier analysis of 587 of the donors, high-throughput TCR beta sequencing was used to judge whether each TCR beta V gene segment behaved as functional or pseudogenic. Donor age, sex, ethnicity and CMV serostatus were compiled alongside the repertoire data. A later genetic analysis took genome-wide SNP genotypes for about 55% of the 666 donors and used that subset as a discovery cohort. All discovery cohort repertoires had been generated on a single sequencing platform. HLA typing included class I and class II loci at four-digit resolution. The number of typed donors differed by locus: about 629-630 for A, B, C, DRB1 and DQB1; some 500 for DQA1; some 590 for DPA1; and some 470 for DPB1. About 5 DR-DQ haplotypes were handled as single units for association and clustering, since linkage in the cohort was strong. Across under 500 genotyped donors of the cohort, an average of roughly 230,000 unique TCR beta nucleotide sequences per donor were sequenced, and about a sixth of those sequences were non-productive. The paper as a whole reports these results and caveats: The cohort was sequenced for TCR beta chains only, and without alpha or paired-chain data the features that could be detected were limited. The sequencing pipeline was judged likely to have produced a cluster of highly shared sequence variants as a technical artifact. A further reported finding was that TCR beta sequences accurately predicted the HLA-A and HLA-B alleles for most subjects in the first cohort. Three of the identified cytomegalovirus-associated TCR beta chains were confirmed in vitro to be specific for cytomegalovirus antigens. In the study, around 150 TCR beta chains were listed as associated with cytomegalovirus. An earlier analysis of 587 of the donors showed that most TCR beta V segments appeared in productive rearrangements either about 87% or about 30% of the time, which broadly matched IMGT annotations. Some IMGT-functional V segments, including TRBV6-2 and TRBV6-3, could not be distinguished by the 87-base-pair reads and were therefore excluded. While some public TCRs were present in many individuals, most TCR sequences turned up only very rarely across donors. An association between a missense DCLRE1C variant and V-gene and J-gene trimming of TCR beta chains was found in a later genetic analysis and replicated in an independent cohort. Presence/absence analyses assumed roughly uniform sequencing depth across donors, an assumption that may not hold. In both the original and validation cohorts, the classifier was reported to diagnose cytomegalovirus status with high specificity and sensitivity. A later analysis found that most CMV-associated TCR beta chains appeared HLA-restricted, with HLA associations seemingly driven largely by CMV exposure. The authors suggested that the approach could potentially be extended to other disease states and immunological phenotypes. Several of the top co-occurrence clusters appeared to be linked to parvovirus B19, influenza, CMV and Epstein-Barr virus, according to a later analysis. A later analysis found that HLA-associated TCR beta chains were more clonally expanded and had lower generation probabilities than equally common non-associated chains. In a later genetic analysis, fewer N-insertions in productive TCRs were reported among donors in an Asian-associated ancestry cluster than the roughly 700-donor mean. Linkage disequilibrium might explain the correlated functional status among segregating V segments, but an unknown experimental factor could not be ruled out. Because counts were too low, seventeen rarely observed V segments, including chromosome 9 orphons, were left out of the earlier analysis of over 550 of the donors. For the cohort, immune exposure information was limited to CMV serostatus. Because some donors lacked HLA typing at each locus, the association tests relied only on the typed subset. When HLA alleles, especially DR and DQ, strongly co-occurred, attributing TCR associations to individual alleles was difficult. Specific HLA alleles were associated with around 18,000 TCR beta sequences at a false discovery rate of 0.05 in a later analysis. A later analysis found that TCR association rates varied across HLA loci, with DRB1 alleles showing the most associated TCRs and HLA-C alleles the fewest.

The receptor library was made with the immunoSEQ multiplex PCR assay. The multiplex PCR relied on a mix of 60 forward primers for TCR Vbeta segments and 13 reverse primers for TCR Jbeta segments. The CDR3 region of rearranged TCR beta genes was amplified from genomic DNA with a multiplex PCR assay. Amplified TCR beta libraries were sequenced as 87-base-pair reads on the Illumina HiSeq System. As for the authors' bioinformatics: Across the 666 repertoires, a later analysis counted some 81 million unique TCR beta chains, approximately 10 million of which were shared by at least two donors. A nearest-neighbor algorithm error-corrected the raw reads and collapsed the reads into unique sequences, merging closely related sequences to remove PCR and sequencing errors. V, D and J gene segments were assigned by aligning CDR3 sequences to IMGT reference sequences. For a sequence to be retained, a match of at least six nucleotides was required to both a V gene segment and a J gene segment. A rearrangement counted as productive if the CDR3 had no stop codons and remained in frame with V and J, and every other rearrangement counted as non-productive. Following IMGT convention, CDR3 was defined as the stretch from the second conserved V-encoded cysteine to the conserved J-encoded phenylalanine. The earlier analysis of about 560 of the donors excluded any sequence lacking an unambiguous match to a single V gene segment. In an earlier analysis of roughly 600 of the donors, a V segment was called functional when productive rearrangements were above 56.7%, and segregating when the standard deviation between donors exceeded 5%. To diagnose cytomegalovirus status from the catalog of TCR beta chain sequences, a statistical classification framework was built. V and J gene assignment, in a later analysis, came from comparing TCR nucleotide sequences with IMGT/GENE-DB human TR gene sequences. A later analysis assigned CDR3 sequences and most-parsimonious VDJ recombination scenarios with the TCRdist pipeline. In a later analysis, each TCR beta chain was defined by its CDR3 amino acid sequence together with its V-gene family, and reads without a unique V-gene family were excluded. In a later analysis, 450 to 600 highly shared, low-generation-probability nucleotide sequences were removed to address suspected cross-contamination and a sequencing artifact. For each public chain, a later analysis derived a clonal expansion index from normalized ranks of inferred template counts within each repertoire. Generation probabilities in a later analysis came from a VDJ recombination model fitted to out-of-frame rearrangements, and those results were checked against IGoR. In a later analysis, hypergeometric tests were used to score TCR-TCR, TCR-HLA and TCR-CMV co-occurrence, with a repertoire-size bias correction applied to TCR pairs. To estimate false discovery rates, a later analysis permuted the HLA or CMV assignments 20 times. A later analysis grouped co-occurring TCRs with DBSCAN, adding TCRdist sequence similarity when clustering within HLA-allele-positive subsets. Co-occurrence clustering excluded repertoires with fewer than 30,000 or more than 120,000 public chains, plus five with anomalous nucleotide sharing. TCRdb re-hosts the immuneACCESS table, in-frame sequences only. Its copies lack some clones; in the studies checked, an unresolved V gene accounts for under half of them, and the cause for the rest is not known. The DNA gave D and trimming, while V, J and clone size come from that table. The sample contains approximately 100,000 clones, more than 65% of them found a single time. The ten biggest clones cover 0.9% to 1.5% of the sample.

The cohort comprised approximately 700 healthy bone marrow donors. All cohort members were sampled while nominally healthy, although unrecorded immune exposures were likely present. The donor tested CMV seronegative, placing the donor among the 352 seronegative members of the cohort. A peripheral blood sample was provided by each donor, and peripheral blood mononuclear cells were used for TCR beta sequencing. Genomic DNA extraction from the blood cell samples was performed with the Qiagen DNeasy Blood Extraction Kit. Including the terminal cysteine and phenylalanine, the CDR3 comprises 15 residues. CDR3 DNA is the only sequence kept; it has 45 bases, read in frame from the first base. As encoded in the germline V gene, CDR1 is SGHDT while CDR2 is YYEEEE. The germline ends are 10 bases apart after V is trimmed by 1 base and J by 3 bases. As to this clone: Its antigen is not yet known. No quality values exist for individual bases; no much larger clone is one base distant.

The clonotype was recovered from a woman younger than 30 in good health and CMV-seronegative. The specimen was PBMCs. The chain is encoded by TRBV5-6 joined to TRBJ1-4; no D gene is confidently identified. The DNA is as follows: TGTGCCAGCAGCTTGTCGGGGTTTTCTAATGAAAAACTGTTTTTT. This sequence encodes CASSLSGFSNEKLFF.